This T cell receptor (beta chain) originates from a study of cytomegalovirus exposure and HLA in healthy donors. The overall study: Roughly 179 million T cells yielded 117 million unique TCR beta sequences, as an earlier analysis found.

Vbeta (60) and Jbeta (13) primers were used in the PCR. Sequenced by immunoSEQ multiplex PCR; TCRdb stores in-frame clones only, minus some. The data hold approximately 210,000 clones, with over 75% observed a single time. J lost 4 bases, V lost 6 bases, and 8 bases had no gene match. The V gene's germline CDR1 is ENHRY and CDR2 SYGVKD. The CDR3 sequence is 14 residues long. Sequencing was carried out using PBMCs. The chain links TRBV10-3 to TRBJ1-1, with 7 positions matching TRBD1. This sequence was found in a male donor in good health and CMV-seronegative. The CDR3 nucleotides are TGTGCCATCAGCCACCCGCCAGGGGGCACTGAAGCTTTCTTT. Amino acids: CAISHPPGGTEAFF.